The present T cell receptor (beta chain) was sequenced within a study of blood T cell repertoires in COVID-19. Across the study: Acute and convalescent COVID-19 specimens originated in the United States, Italy and Spain. T cells, B-cell-depleted T cells, or PBMCs supplied cDNA or gDNA.

The CDR3 contains 15 residues. Trimming at V came to 3 bases and at J to 8 bases, leaving 3 bases not matched to a gene. The germline gives CDR1 ENHRY, CDR2 SYGVKD. Which cohort a participant joined came from the clinical history participants gave. How the authors handled the data: The assay estimated nucleated cells by amplifying reference gene primers. Clones were sequenced by immunoSEQ multiplex PCR, and TCRdb holds only the in-frame ones, with some missing. V, J and clone size were drawn from that table, and D and trimming were deduced from the DNA. The data hold about 280,000 clones, with 90% observed a single time.

V usage is TRBV10-3 and J usage is TRBJ2-1, with 14 bases lining up with TRBD2. Sample: PBMCs or T cells enriched from blood (not recorded which). The sequence came from a woman aged 18 to 35 with acute COVID-19. The CDR3 loop reads CAISEMTSGRDEQFF. The CDR3 DNA reads TGTGCCATCAGTGAAATGACTAGCGGGAGGGATGAGCAGTTCTTC.